This record covers a single T cell receptor (beta chain). Its cognate antigen is unknown. Template switching by 5'RACE produced TCR cDNA, adding a universal primer site and UMIs. Via MiXCR, TCRdb re-called the 5' RACE reads, giving one row per CDR3 protein. This table has 150,000 to 200,000 distinct CDR3 sequences, 9.3% appearing once. The source of the sample is a study of T cells after yellow fever vaccination. Study-wide background: For low cell numbers, libraries were made with SMART-Seq v4 Ultra Low Input. Broader study findings: Post-booster repertoires contained most primary-vaccination clones again (96% CD4, approximately 86% CD8). There was a small share of clonotypes that showed up in both the CD4 and CD8 compartments.

Germline loops: CDR1 ENHRY, CDR2 SYGVKD. V lost 4 bases and J lost 6, with 19 bases in between. The CDR3 is made up of 16 amino acids. The specimen was CD8+ T cells sorted from PBMCs, collected 45 days after the yellow fever booster vaccination. This sequence joins TRBV10-3 and TRBJ2-1, with no clear D. The clonotype was recovered from a young man who received the YFV17D yellow fever vaccine. DNA for the CDR3: TGTGCCATCAGTGGCCCTCGTGGGGTGGTTACCAATGAGCAGTTCTTC. Residues: CAISGPRGVVTNEQFF.